This TCR beta chain was captured in a study of cytomegalovirus exposure and HLA in healthy donors. Study-level points and caveats: Both high specificity and high sensitivity reportedly marked the classifier's diagnosis of cytomegalovirus status. A few V segments could not be told apart, such as TRBV6-2 and TRBV6-3, and were left out.

Primers for the PCR totalled 60 Vbeta and 13 Jbeta. Sequencing was performed with immunoSEQ multiplex PCR; in TCRdb, only in-frame clones are kept and a portion is missing. The sample consists of about 130,000 clones, roughly 74% of them appearing once. Comment on this clone: The antigen is unknown.

J lost 1 base, V lost 5 bases, and 1 base had no gene match. Germline CDR1 MNHEY, CDR2 SVGAGI. This CDR3 is 13 amino acids long. This receptor was obtained from a woman aged 45-65 years in good health and CMV-seropositive. The sample was PBMCs. The gene calls are TRBV6-5 and TRBJ2-7; 8 bases map to TRBD1. The CDR3 DNA sequence: TGTGCCAGCAGTCGGACAGGGTCCTACGAGCAGTACTTC. Translating gives CASSRTGSYEQYF.